This T cell receptor (beta chain) was profiled in a study of T cells in Graves' hyperthyroidism and ophthalmopathy. For the diagnoses, clinical symptoms, serum thyroxine and TRAb, thyroid ultrasound and orbital computed tomography were used. As concerns this clonotype: Its cognate antigen is unknown.

RNA transcripts provided the source from which TCR beta CDR3 regions were amplified. TCR CDR3 regions were first amplified by RT-PCR with HTBI primers. MiXCR, applied by TCRdb to the multiplex PCR reads, yields one record per CDR3 protein. This table holds 250,000 to 300,000 distinct CDR3 sequences, less than 20% found once. General observations from the study: Most thyroid-expanded clonotypes above 0.001 were also found in blood.

Germline V lookup: CDR1 SGDLS, CDR2 YYNGEE. The CDR3 extends over 15 amino acids. Trimming stripped 1 base from V and 5 bases from J, with 16 bases between. The rearrangement joins TRBV9 to TRBJ2-7; maybe TRBD1 (5 bases). The sequence was obtained from a man in his fifties or sixties with Graves' ophthalmopathy. The sequenced sample consisted of blood. CDR3 coding DNA: TGTGCCAGCAGCGTACTAGGGCAGGGTAGAGACGAGCAGTACTTC. Translation gives CASSVLGQGRDEQYF.